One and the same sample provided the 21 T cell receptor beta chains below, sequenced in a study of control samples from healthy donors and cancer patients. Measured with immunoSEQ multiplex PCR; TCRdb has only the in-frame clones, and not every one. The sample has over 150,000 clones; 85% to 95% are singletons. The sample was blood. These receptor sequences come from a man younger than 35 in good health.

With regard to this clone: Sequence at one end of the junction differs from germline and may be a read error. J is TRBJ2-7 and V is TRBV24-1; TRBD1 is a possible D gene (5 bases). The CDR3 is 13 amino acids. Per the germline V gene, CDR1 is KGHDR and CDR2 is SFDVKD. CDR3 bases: TGTGCCACCAGTGATAAGGGGCGAAGCGAGCAGCACTTC. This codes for CATSDKGRSEQHF.

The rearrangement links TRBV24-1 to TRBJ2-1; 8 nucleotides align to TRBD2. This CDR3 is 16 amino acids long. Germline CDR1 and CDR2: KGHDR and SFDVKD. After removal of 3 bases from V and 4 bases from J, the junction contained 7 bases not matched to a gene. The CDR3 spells CATSDHPGLGYNEQFF. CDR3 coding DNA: TGTGCCACCAGTGATCATCCGGGACTAGGATACAATGAGCAGTTCTTC.

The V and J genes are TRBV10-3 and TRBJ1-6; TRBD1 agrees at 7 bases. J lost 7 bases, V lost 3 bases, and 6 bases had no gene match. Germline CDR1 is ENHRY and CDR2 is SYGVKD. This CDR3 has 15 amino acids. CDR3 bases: TGTGCCATCAGTGAAGGGCCAGGGGGAAATTCACCCCTCCACTTT. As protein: CAISEGPGGNSPLHF.

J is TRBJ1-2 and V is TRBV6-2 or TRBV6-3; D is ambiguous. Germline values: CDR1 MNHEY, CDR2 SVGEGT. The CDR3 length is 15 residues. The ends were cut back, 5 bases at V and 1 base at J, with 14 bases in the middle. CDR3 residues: CASSPASLVNYGYTF. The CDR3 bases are TGTGCCAGCAGTCCCGCGAGTTTAGTTAACTATGGCTACACCTTC.

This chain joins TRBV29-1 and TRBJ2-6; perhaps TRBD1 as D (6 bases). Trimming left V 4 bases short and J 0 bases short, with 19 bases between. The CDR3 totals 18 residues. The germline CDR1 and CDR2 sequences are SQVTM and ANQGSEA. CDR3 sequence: CSVVVEGDIDSGANVLTF. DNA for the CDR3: TGCAGCGTTGTGGTAGAGGGGGACATCGACTCTGGGGCCAACGTCCTGACTTTC.

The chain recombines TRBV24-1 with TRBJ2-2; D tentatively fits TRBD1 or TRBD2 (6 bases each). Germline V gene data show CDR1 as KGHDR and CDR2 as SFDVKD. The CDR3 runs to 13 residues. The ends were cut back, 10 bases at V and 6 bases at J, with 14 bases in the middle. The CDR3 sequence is CATTGTPAGELFF. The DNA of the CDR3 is TGTGCCACTACAGGGACTCCAGCCGGGGAGCTGTTTTTT.

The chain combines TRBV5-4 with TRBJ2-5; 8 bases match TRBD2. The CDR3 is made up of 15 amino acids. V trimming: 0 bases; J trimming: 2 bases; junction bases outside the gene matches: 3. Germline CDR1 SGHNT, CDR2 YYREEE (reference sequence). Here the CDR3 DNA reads TGTGCCAGCAGCTTGGCGGGACTAGAGCAAGAGACCCAGTACTTC. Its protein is CASSLAGLEQETQYF.

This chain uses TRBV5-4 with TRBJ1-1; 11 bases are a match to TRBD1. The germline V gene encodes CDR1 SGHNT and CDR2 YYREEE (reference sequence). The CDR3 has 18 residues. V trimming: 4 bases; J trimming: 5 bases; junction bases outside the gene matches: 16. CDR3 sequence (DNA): TGTGCCAGCAGCCGATACATCGGACAGGGGGCGAAGGGAACTGAAGCTTTCTTT. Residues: CASSRYIGQGAKGTEAFF.

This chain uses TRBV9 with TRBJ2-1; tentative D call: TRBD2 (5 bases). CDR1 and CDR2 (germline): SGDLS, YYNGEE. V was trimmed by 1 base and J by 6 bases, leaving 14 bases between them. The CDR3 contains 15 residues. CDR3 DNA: TGTGCCAGCAGCGTAACTAGTAACACCGGCAATGAGCAGTTCTTC. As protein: CASSVTSNTGNEQFF.

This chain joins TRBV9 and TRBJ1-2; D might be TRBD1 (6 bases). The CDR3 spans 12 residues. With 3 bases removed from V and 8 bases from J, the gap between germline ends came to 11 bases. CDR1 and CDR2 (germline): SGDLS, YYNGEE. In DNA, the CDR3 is TGTGCCAGCAGCGGAGGGGGGGAAGGCTACACCTTC. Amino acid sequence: CASSGGGEGYTF.

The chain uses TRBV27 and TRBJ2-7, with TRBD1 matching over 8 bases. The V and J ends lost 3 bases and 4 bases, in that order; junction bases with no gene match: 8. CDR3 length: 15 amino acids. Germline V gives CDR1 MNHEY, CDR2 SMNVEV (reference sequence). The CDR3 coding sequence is TGTGCCAGCAGTTTCTACGGACAGGGTCGGTACGAGCAGTACTTC. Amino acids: CASSFYGQGRYEQYF.

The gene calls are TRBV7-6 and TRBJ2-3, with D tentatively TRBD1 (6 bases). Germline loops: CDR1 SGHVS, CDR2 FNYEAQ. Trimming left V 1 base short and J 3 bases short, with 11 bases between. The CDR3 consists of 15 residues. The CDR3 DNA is TGTGCCAGCAGCTTAGAAGGGGGATTGACAGATACGCAGTATTTT. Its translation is CASSLEGGLTDTQYF.

CDR3 amino acids: CASSLVRGGAWTGELFF. As DNA, the CDR3 is TGCGCCAGCAGCTTGGTACGCGGGGGGGCGTGGACCGGGGAGCTGTTTTTT. This rearrangement joins TRBV5-1 to TRBJ2-2, with 9 bases that match TRBD2. J gave up 5 bases and V 0 bases, and 8 bases lay outside the gene matches. The CDR3 has 17 residues. Germline CDR1 and CDR2: SGHRS and YFSETQ. The entire variable domain, with the rest obtained from reference TRBV5-1 and TRBJ2-2, is as follows: KAGVTQTPRYLIKTRGQQVTLSCSPISGHRSVSWYQQTPGQGLQFLFEYFSETQRNKGNFPGRFSGRQFSNSRSEMNVSTLELGDSALYLCASSLVRGGAWTGELFFGEGSRLTVL.

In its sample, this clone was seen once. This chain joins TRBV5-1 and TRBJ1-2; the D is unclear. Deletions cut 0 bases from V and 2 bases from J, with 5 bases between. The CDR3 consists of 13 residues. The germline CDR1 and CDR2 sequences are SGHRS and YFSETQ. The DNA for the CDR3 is TGCGCCAGCAGCTTGGCCGAAAACTATGGCTACACCTTC. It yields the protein CASSLAENYGYTF.

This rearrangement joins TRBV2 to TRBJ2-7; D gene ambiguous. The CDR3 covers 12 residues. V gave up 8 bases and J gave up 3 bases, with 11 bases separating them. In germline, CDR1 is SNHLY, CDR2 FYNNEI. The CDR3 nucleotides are TGTGCCAGCGGCCGCTCTGGCTACGAGCAGTACTTC. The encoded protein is CASGRSGYEQYF.

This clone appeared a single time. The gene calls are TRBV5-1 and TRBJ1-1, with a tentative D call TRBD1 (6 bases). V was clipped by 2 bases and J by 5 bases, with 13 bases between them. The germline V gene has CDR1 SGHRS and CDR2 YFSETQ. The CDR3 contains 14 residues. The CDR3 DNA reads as TGCGCCAGCAGCTTACAGGGTTCTGGAACTGAAGCTTTCTTT. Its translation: CASSLQGSGTEAFF.

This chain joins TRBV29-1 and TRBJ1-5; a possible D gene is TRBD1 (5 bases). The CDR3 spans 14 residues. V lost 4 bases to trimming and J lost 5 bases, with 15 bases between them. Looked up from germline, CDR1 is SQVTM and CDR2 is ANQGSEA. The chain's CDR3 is CSVGRGGVDQPQHF. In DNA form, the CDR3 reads TGCAGCGTTGGACGGGGGGGTGTCGATCAGCCCCAGCATTTT. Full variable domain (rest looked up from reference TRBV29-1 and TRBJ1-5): SAVISQKPSRDICQRGTSLTIQCQVDSQVTMMFWYRQQPGQSLTLIATANQGSEATYESGFVIDKFPISRPNLTFSTLTVSNMSPEDSSIYLCSVGRGGVDQPQHFGDGTRLSIL.

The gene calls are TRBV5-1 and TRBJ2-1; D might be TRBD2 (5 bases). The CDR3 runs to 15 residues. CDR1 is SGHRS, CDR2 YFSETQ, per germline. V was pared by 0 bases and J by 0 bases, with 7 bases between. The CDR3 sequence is CASSLVGSSYNEQFF. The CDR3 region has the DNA TGCGCCAGCAGCTTGGTTGGGAGCTCCTACAATGAGCAGTTCTTC.

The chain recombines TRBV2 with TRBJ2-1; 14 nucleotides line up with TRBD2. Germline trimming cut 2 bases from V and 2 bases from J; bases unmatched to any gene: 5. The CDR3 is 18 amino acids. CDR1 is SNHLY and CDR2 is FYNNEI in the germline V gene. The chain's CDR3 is CASSEPGLAGEPYNEQFF. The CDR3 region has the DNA TGTGCCAGCAGTGAACCGGGACTAGCGGGAGAACCCTACAATGAGCAGTTCTTC. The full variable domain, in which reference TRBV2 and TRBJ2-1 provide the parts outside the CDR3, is EPEVTQTPSHQVTQMGQEVILRCVPISNHLYFYWYRQILGQKVEFLVSFYNNEISEKSEIFDDQFSVERPDGSNFTLKIRSTKLEDSAMYFCASSEPGLAGEPYNEQFFGPGTRLTVL.

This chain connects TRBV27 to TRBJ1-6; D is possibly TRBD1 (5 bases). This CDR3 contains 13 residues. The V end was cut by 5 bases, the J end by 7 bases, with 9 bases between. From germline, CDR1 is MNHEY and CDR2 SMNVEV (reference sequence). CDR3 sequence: CASSRQGNSPLHF. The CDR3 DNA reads TGTGCCAGCAGTCGCCAGGGAAATTCACCCCTCCACTTT.

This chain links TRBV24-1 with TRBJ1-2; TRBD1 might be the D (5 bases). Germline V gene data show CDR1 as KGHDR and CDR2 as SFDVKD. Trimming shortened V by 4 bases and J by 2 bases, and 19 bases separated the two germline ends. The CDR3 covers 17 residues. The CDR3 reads CATSENKAGKANYGYTF. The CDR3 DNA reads TGTGCCACCAGTGAGAATAAGGCAGGGAAGGCGAACTATGGCTACACCTTC.